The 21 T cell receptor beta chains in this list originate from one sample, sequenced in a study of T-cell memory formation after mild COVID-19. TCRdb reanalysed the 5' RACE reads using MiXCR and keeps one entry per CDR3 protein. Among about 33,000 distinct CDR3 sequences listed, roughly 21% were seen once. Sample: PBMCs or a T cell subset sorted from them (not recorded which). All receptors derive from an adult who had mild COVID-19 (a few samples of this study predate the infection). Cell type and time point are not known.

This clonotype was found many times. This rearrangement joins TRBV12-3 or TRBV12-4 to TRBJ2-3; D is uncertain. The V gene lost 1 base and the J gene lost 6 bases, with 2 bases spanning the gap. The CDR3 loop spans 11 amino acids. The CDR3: CASSLVDTQYF. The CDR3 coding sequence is TGTGCCAGCAGTTTAGTGGATACGCAGTATTTT.

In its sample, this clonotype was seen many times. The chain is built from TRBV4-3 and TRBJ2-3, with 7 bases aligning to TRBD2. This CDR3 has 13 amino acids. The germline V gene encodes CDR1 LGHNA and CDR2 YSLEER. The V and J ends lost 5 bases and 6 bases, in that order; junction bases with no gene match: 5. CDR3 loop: CASSSWGGDTQYF. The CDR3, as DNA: TGCGCCAGCAGCTCCTGGGGGGGGGATACGCAGTATTTT.

CDR3: CASSQGGKDTQYF. CDR3 nucleotides: TGTGCCAGCAGCCAAGGAGGGAAAGATACGCAGTATTTT. The V call is TRBV3-1, the J call TRBJ2-3; weak D call: TRBD2 (5 bases). The CDR3 has 13 amino acids. V shed 1 base and J shed 5 bases, with 7 bases lying between them. Germline V gives CDR1 LGHDT, CDR2 YNNKEL (reference sequence).

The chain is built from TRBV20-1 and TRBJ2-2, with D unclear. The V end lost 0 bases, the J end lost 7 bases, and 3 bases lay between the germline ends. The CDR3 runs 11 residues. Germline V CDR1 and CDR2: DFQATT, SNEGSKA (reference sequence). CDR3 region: CSAREGGELFF. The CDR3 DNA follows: TGCAGTGCTAGAGAGGGCGGGGAGCTGTTTTTT.

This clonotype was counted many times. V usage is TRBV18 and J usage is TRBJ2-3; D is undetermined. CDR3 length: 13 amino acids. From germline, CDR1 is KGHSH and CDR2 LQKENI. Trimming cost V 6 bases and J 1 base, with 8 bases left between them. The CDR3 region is CASSESRTDTQYF. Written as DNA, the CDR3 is TGTGCCAGCTCCGAAAGTCGCACAGATACGCAGTATTTT.

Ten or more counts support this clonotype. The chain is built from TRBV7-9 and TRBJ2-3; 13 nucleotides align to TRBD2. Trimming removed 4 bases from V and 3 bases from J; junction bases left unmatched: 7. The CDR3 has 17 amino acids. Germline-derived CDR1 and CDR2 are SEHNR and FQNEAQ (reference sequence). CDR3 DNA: TGTGCCAGCAGCTCGACTAGCGGGAGGCGGTCTACAGATACGCAGTATTTT. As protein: CASSSTSGRRSTDTQYF.

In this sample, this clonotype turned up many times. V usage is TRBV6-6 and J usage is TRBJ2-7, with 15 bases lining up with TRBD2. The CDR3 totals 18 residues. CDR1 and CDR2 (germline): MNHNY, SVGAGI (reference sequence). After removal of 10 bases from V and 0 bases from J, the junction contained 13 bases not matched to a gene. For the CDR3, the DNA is TGTGCCACCCAAAGGACTAGCGGGAGGGGGGGTAGCTCCTACGAGCAGTACTTC. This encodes CATQRTSGRGGSSYEQYF.

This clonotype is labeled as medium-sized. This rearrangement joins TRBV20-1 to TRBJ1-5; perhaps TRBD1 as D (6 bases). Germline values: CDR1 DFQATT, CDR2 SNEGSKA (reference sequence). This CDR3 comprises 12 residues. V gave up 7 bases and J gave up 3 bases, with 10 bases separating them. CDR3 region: CSGGGSNQPQHF. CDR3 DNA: TGCAGTGGAGGGGGGTCCAATCAGCCCCAGCATTTT.

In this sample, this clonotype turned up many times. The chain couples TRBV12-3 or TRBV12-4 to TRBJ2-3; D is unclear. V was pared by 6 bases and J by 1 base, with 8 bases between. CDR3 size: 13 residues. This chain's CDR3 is CASRRVGTDTQYF. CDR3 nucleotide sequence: TGTGCCAGCAGACGAGTGGGCACAGATACGCAGTATTTT.

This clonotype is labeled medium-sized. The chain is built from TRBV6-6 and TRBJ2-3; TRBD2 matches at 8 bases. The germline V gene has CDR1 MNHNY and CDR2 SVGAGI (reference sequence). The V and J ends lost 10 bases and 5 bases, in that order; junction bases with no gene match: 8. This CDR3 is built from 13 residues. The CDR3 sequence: CATGGSGEDTQYF. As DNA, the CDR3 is TGTGCCACTGGGGGTAGCGGGGAAGATACGCAGTATTTT.

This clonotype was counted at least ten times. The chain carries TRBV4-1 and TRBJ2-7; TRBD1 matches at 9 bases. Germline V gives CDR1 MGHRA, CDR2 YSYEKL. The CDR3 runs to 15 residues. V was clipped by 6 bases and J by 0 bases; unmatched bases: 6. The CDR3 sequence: CASSLQGASSYEQYF. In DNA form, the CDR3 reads TGCGCCAGCAGTTTACAGGGGGCGAGCTCCTACGAGCAGTACTTC.

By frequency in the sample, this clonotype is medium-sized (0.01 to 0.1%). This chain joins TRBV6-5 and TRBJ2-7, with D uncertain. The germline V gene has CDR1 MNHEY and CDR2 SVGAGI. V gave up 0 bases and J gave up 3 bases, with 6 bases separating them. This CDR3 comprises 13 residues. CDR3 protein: CASSYSYGYEQYF. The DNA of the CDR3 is TGTGCCAGCAGTTACTCGTATGGCTACGAGCAGTACTTC.

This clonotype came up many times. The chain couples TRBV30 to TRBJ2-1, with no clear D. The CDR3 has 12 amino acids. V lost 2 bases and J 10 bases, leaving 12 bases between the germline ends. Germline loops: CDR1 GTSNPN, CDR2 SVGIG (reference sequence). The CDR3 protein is CAWSPPRTEQFF. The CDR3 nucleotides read TGTGCCTGGAGTCCCCCTAGGACCGAGCAGTTCTTC.

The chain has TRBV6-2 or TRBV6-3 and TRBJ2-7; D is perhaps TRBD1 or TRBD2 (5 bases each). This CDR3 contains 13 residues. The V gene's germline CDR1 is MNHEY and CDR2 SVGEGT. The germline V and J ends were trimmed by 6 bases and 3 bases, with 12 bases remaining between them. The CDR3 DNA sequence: TGTGCCAGCAGGGACACAGGACTCTACGAGCAGTACTTC. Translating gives CASRDTGLYEQYF.

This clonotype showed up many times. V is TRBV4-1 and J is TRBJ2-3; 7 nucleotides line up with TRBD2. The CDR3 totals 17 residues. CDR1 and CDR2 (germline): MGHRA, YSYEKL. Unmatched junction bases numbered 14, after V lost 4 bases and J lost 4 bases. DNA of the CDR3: TGCGCCAGCAGCCGAAGTGGGCTGGCGGGAGCAGCAGATACGCAGTATTTT. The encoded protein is CASSRSGLAGAADTQYF.

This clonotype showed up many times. The CDR3, as DNA: TGCGCCAGCAGCCAAGACCCGCCGGGACAGGGGAGGACCGAGCAGTACTTC. Translating it yields CASSQDPPGQGRTEQYF. V and J are TRBV4-3 and TRBJ2-7, with 10 bases identical to TRBD1. Germline trimming cut 0 bases from V and 6 bases from J; bases unmatched to any gene: 11. This CDR3 is built from 17 residues. Per germline, CDR1 LGHNA and CDR2 YSLEER.

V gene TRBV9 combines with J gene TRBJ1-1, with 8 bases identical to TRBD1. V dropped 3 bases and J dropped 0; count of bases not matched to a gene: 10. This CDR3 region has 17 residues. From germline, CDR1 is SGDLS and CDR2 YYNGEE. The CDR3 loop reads CASSATTRQGLNTEAFF. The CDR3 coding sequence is TGTGCCAGCAGCGCGACGACAAGACAGGGGTTGAACACTGAAGCTTTCTTT.

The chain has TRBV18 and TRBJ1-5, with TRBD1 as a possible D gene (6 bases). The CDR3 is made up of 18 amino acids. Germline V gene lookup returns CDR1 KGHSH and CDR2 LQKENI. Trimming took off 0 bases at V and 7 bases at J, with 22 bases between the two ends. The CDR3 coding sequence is TGTGCCAGCTCACCACCGAATCCGAGACAGGAACAGAAGCAGCCCCAGCATTTT. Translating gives CASSPPNPRQEQKQPQHF.

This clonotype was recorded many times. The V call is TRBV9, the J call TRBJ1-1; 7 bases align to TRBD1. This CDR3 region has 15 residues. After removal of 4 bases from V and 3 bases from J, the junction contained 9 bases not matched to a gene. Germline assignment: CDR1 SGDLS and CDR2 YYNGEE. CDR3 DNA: TGTGCCAGCAGCTTACACCCGACAGGGTACACTGAAGCTTTCTTT. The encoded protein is CASSLHPTGYTEAFF.

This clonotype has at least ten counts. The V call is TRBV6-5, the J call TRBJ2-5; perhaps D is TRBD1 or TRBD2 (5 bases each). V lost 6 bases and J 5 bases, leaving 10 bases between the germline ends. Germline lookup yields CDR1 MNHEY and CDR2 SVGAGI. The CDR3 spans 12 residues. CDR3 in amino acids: CASRGAGETQYF. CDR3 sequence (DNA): TGTGCCAGCAGAGGGGCGGGTGAGACCCAGTACTTC.

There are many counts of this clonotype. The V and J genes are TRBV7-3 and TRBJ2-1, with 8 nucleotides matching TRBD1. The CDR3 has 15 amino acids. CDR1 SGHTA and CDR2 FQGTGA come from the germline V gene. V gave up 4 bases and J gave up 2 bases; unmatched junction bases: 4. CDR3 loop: CASSSDRGPYNEQFF. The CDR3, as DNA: TGTGCCAGCAGCTCCGACAGGGGCCCCTACAATGAGCAGTTCTTC.